This TCR beta chain was captured in a study of T-cell reconstitution after alpha-beta-depleted transplantation in children. Preparation of the TCRbeta library involved a method that used unique molecular identifiers. TCRdb reprocessed the PCR reads via MiXCR and lists one record per CDR3 protein. In the table there are almost 250,000 distinct CDR3 sequences, over 20% of which are singletons. General observations from the study: The study reportedly traced alpha-beta T cells about two months after transplant to several hundred expanded graft clones.

CDR1 and CDR2 from the germline V gene are DFQATT and SNEGSKA (reference sequence). The CDR3 length is 14 residues. Details on this clonotype: Its antigen remains unidentified.

The sample was PBMCs, taken before TCRalphabeta/CD19-depleted stem cell transplant. This TCR was sampled from a girl aged 2 to 10 with Fanconi anemia, due to receive a stem cell transplant. The chain combines TRBV20-1 with TRBJ2-7; no clear D. DNA for the CDR3: TGCAGCCTAGACGTGGCAGGCTCTTCCTACGAGCAGTACTTC. Translating it yields CSLDVAGSSYEQYF.